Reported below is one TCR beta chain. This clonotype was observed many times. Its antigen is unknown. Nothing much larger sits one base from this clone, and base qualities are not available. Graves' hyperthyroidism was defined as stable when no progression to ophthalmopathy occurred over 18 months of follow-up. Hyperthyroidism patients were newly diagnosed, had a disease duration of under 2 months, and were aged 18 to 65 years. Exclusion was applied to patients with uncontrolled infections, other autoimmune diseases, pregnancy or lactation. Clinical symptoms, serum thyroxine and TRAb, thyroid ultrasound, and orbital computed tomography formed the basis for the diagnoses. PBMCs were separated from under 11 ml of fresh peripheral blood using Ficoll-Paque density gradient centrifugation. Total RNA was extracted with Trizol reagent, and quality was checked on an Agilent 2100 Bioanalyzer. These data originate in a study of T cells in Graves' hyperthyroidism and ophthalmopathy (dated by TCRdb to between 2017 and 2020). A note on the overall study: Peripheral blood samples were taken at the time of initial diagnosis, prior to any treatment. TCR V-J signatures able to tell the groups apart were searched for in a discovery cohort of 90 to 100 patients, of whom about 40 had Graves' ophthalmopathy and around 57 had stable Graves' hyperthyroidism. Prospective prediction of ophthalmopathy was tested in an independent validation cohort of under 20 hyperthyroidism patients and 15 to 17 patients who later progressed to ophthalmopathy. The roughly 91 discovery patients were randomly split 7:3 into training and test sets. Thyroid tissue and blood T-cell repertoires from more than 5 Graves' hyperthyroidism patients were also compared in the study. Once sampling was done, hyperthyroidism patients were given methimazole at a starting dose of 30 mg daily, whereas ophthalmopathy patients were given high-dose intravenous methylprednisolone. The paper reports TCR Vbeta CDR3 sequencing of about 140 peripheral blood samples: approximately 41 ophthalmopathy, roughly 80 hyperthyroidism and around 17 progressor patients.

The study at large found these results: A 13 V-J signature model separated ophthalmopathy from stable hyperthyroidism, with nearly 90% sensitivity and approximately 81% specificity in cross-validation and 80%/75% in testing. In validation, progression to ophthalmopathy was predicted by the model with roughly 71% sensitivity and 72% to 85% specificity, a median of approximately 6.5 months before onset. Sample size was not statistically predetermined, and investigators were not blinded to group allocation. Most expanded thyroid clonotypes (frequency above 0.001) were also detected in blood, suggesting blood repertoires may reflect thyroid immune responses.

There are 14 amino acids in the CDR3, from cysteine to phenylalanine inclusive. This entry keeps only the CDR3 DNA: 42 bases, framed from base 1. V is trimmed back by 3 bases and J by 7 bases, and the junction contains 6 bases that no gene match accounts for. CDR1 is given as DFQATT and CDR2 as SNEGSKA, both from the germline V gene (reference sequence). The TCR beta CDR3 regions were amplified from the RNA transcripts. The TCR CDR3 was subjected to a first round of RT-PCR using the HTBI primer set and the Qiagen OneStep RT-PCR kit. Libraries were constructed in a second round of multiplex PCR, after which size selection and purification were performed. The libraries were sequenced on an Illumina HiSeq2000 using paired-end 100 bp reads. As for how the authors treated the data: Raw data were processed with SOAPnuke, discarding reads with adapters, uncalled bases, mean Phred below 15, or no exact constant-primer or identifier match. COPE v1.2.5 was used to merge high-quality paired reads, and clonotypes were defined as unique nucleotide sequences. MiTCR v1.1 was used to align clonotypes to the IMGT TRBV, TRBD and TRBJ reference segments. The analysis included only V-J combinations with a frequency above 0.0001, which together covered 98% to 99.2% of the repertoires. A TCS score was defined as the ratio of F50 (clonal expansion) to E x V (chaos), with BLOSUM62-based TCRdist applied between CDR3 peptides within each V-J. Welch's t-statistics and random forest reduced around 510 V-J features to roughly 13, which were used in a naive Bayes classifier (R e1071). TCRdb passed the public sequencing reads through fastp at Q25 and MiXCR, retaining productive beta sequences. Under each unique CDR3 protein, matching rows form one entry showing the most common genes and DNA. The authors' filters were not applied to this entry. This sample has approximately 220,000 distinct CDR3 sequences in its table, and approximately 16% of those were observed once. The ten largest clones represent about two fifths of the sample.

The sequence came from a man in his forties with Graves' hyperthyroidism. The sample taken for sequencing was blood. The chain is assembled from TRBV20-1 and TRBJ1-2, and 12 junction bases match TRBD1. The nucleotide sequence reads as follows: TGCAGTGCTAGCCCCGGGACAGGGGGCTCTGGCTACACCTTC. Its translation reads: CSASPGTGGSGYTF.